This T cell receptor beta chain comes out of a study of blood T cell repertoires in COVID-19. Looking at the study overall: Samples taken during acute and convalescent COVID-19 were collected in the United States, Italy and Spain. PBMCs, B-cell-depleted T cells, or T cells were the source of the cDNA or gDNA that made up the material.

Germline-derived CDR1 and CDR2 are SGDLS and YYNGEE. Trimming removed 2 bases from V and 5 bases from J; junction bases left unmatched: 7. The CDR3 totals 15 residues. As originally analysed: For nucleated cells, counts were estimated from reference gene primer amplification. This table comes from immunoSEQ multiplex PCR, and its TCRdb copy is limited to in-frame clones, with some not included. That table is the source of V, J and clone size, and D and trimming were worked out from the DNA. The sample lists approximately 18,000 clones, roughly 81% occurring once. This chain connects TRBV9 to TRBJ2-3; 8 bases agree with TRBD2. The clonotype was recovered from a man in his sixties with acute or convalescent COVID-19. The sequenced sample consisted of peripheral blood. The CDR3 DNA reads as TGTGCCAGCAGCGTTTTAAGCGGGGGCGGAGATACGCAGTATTTT. Translating gives CASSVLSGGGDTQYF.